This passage covers 9 T cell receptor beta chains from one sample sequenced in a study of post-analysis software for immune sequencing data. Study-wide results and caveats: With TRBV5-6, TRBV5-1 and TRBV20-1 included, five TRBV segments were more frequent in patients than in controls.

Their target antigens are unknown. Prepared libraries of TCR beta cDNA carried unique molecular identifiers. TCRdb itself ran the PCR reads through MiXCR, one entry per CDR3 protein. The sample contains some 260,000 distinct CDR3 sequences, approximately 34% of which appear only once. Sequencing was carried out using blood. These receptors originate from a girl aged 10-17 years with multiple sclerosis.

This clonotype was counted ten times or more. V usage is TRBV20-1 and J usage is TRBJ2-5; 10 bases agree with TRBD1. The CDR3 is 15 residues long. V was pared by 1 base and J by 3 bases, with 5 bases of the junction left unmatched. The germline V gene encodes CDR1 DFQATT and CDR2 SNEGSKA (reference sequence). CDR3 nucleotide sequence: TGCAGTGCTAGAGGAGGACAGGGGGGGAAAGAGACCCAGTACTTC. Protein: CSARGGQGGKETQYF.

This clonotype was seen many times. The genes are TRBV5-1 and TRBJ2-1; no clear D gene. V shed 3 bases and J shed 2 bases, with 12 bases lying between them. This CDR3 region has 15 residues. Per germline, CDR1 SGHRS and CDR2 YFSETQ. CDR3 sequence reads: CASSWWTAAYNEQFF. For the CDR3, the DNA is TGCGCCAGCAGCTGGTGGACGGCGGCCTACAATGAGCAGTTCTTC. Full variable domain (rest looked up from reference TRBV5-1 and TRBJ2-1): KAGVTQTPRYLIKTRGQQVTLSCSPISGHRSVSWYQQTPGQGLQFLFEYFSETQRNKGNFPGRFSGRQFSNSRSEMNVSTLELGDSALYLCASSWWTAAYNEQFFGPGTRLTVL.

V is TRBV5-1 and J is TRBJ1-4; D perhaps matches TRBD1 (5 bases). Per germline, CDR1 SGHRS and CDR2 YFSETQ. The germline V and J ends were trimmed by 0 bases and 8 bases, with 11 bases remaining between them. CDR3 length: 14 residues. CDR3 in DNA: TGCGCCAGCAGCTTGGATCCAGGGAGGGAAAAACTGTTTTTT. Translation: CASSLDPGREKLFF.

V is TRBV15 and J is TRBJ1-2; possibly TRBD1 for D (6 bases). V lost 4 bases and J lost 5, with 14 bases in between. CDR1 is LNHNV, CDR2 YYDKDF, per germline (reference sequence). This CDR3 is built from 14 residues. In DNA, the CDR3 is TGTGCCACCAGCATGACTGATAGGGGGTATGGCTACACCTTC. Translation: CATSMTDRGYGYTF.

This clonotype was seen only once. This sequence may be a read error, since a much larger clone differs from it by one base. The J gene is TRBJ1-1, the V gene TRBV7-9; 7 nucleotides line up with TRBD1. Germline assignment: CDR1 SEHNR and CDR2 FQNEAQ (reference sequence). CDR3 length equals 14 residues. CDR3 DNA: TGTGTCAGCAGCCATAACAGGGGTTACACTGAAGCTTTCTTT. This translates into CVSSHNRGYTEAFF.

Of note for this clonotype: One end of the junction fails to match germline, which may point to a read error. The chain has TRBV7-2 and TRBJ1-2; D gene ambiguous. This CDR3 is built from 14 residues. Germline lookup yields CDR1 SGHTA and CDR2 FQGNSA. The CDR3 coding sequence is TGTGCCAGCAGCCCTTGGACGGGCAACTATGGCCACACCTTC. As protein: CASSPWTGNYGHTF.

CDR3 sequence (DNA): TGCAGCGTCGCACTCACAGATACGCAGTATTTT. Amino acid sequence: CSVALTDTQYF. The chain couples TRBV29-1 to TRBJ2-3, with D unresolved. The germline V gene encodes CDR1 SQVTM and CDR2 ANQGSEA. With 6 bases removed from V and 2 bases from J, the gap between germline ends came to 6 bases. The CDR3 runs 11 residues.

This clonotype appeared many times. The CDR3 is CASSRLAGGLDEQFF. The CDR3 DNA is TGTGCCAGCAGTCGACTAGCGGGGGGCTTGGATGAGCAGTTCTTC. The chain links TRBV2 to TRBJ2-1, with TRBD2 matching 13 bases. Germline CDR1 reads SNHLY; CDR2 reads FYNNEI. Trimming at V came to 5 bases and at J to 8 bases, leaving 6 bases not matched to a gene. The CDR3 totals 15 residues. The whole variable domain, remainder taken from reference TRBV2 and TRBJ2-1, is EPEVTQTPSHQVTQMGQEVILRCVPISNHLYFYWYRQILGQKVEFLVSFYNNEISEKSEIFDDQFSVERPDGSNFTLKIRSTKLEDSAMYFCASSRLAGGLDEQFFGPGTRLTVL.

This clonotype was found many times. The rearrangement links TRBV20-1 to TRBJ1-2; the D gene is possibly TRBD1 (5 bases). The CDR3 has 15 amino acids. The germline V and J ends were trimmed by 5 bases and 7 bases, with 23 bases remaining between them. CDR1 is DFQATT and CDR2 is SNEGSKA in the germline V gene (reference sequence). Written as DNA, the CDR3 is TGCAGTGCTCGTCACCCTCAGGGCGTCACCTCTGGCTACACCTTC. Its translation is CSARHPQGVTSGYTF.